The present entry profiles one T cell receptor beta chain with its context. The table came from immunoSEQ multiplex PCR; TCRdb's copy has only in-frame clones and leaves some out. Of about 130,000 clones in the sample, about four fifths are singletons; the top ten hold about 2.9%. These data are taken from a study of PD-L1 blockade in urothelial cancer. Study at large: Analyzed time points were 3 weeks (second dose) and 6 weeks after therapy began. When blood samples were assessed, the median T cell count was around 150,000.

Time point given: pretreatment peripheral blood. The clonotype comes from a man aged 45-60 years with urothelial cancer. The material sequenced was PBMCs, taken around atezolizumab (anti-PD-L1) treatment.

The CDR3 sequence is CASRARGAYTDTQYF. The CDR3, as DNA: TGTGCCAGTAGGGCCCGGGGGGCCTACACAGATACGCAGTATTTT. This sequence joins TRBV19 and TRBJ2-3, with D tentatively TRBD2 (7 bases). Germline V lookup: CDR1 LNHDA, CDR2 SQIVND (reference sequence). The CDR3 covers 15 residues. The V gene lost 6 bases and the J gene lost 2 bases, with 15 bases spanning the gap. Combining the CDR3 with reference TRBV19 and TRBJ2-3 gives the whole variable domain DGGITQSPKYLFRKEGQNVTLSCEQNLNHDAMYWYRQDPGQGLRLIYYSQIVNDFQKGDIAEGYSVSREKKESFPLTVTSAQKNPTAFYLCASRARGAYTDTQYFGPGTRLTVL.